A single sample gave rise to the 22 T cell receptor beta chains below, sequenced in a study of PD-1 blockade in classical Hodgkin lymphoma. Libraries were prepared by immunoSEQ multiplex PCR; TCRdb keeps only in-frame clonotypes and omits some of them. The data contain fewer than 30,000 clones, over 55% of them singletons. Regarding time point: cycle 4 day 1 (C4D1), after six to seven weeks of nivolumab. Brentuximab vedotin exposure varied among the patients, all of whom had relapsed after autologous stem cell transplantation. Source: peripheral blood mononuclear cells (PBMCs), taken before the fourth cycle of nivolumab. The receptors derive from a human donor with classical Hodgkin lymphoma.

The chain joins TRBV6-5 to TRBJ2-3, with D perhaps matching TRBD2 (6 bases). CDR3 length equals 14 residues. Trimming removed 4 bases at V and 5 bases at J, with 13 bases between. The V gene's germline CDR1 is MNHEY and CDR2 SVGAGI. CDR3 nucleotides: TGTGCCAGCAGTTGGGGGGATGTACAAGATACGCAGTATTTT. This encodes CASSWGDVQDTQYF.

The chain employs TRBV27 and TRBJ2-3; 12 bases fit TRBD2. Trimming cost V 4 bases and J 3 bases; bases outside gene matches: 5. Germline-derived CDR1 and CDR2 are MNHEY and SMNVEV (reference sequence). CDR3 length equals 16 residues. CDR3 residues: CASSSPLAGGTDTQYF. The DNA of the CDR3 is TGTGCCAGCAGTTCCCCTCTAGCGGGAGGGACAGATACGCAGTATTTT.

This clone has only one observation. This rearrangement joins TRBV27 to TRBJ1-2; D not certain. The V gene's germline CDR1 is MNHEY and CDR2 SMNVEV (reference sequence). This CDR3 spans 15 amino acids. V was clipped by 10 bases and J by 5 bases, with 23 bases between them. CDR3 nucleotide sequence: TGTGCCACCCTTCCGAGGTTCGATGGGGTTTATGGCTACACCTTC. Translation gives CATLPRFDGVYGYTF.

This rearrangement joins TRBV28 to TRBJ2-5; 9 positions agree with TRBD2. The germline CDR1 and CDR2 sequences are MDHEN and SYDVKM. The V gene end was trimmed by 5 bases and the J gene end by 5 bases; junction bases not matched to a gene: 12. This CDR3 is built from 16 residues. The CDR3 sequence: CASSPPGLATGETQYF. The CDR3 bases are TGTGCCAGCAGTCCCCCGGGACTAGCTACAGGGGAGACCCAGTACTTC.

This clone has only one observation. This chain uses TRBV7-6 with TRBJ1-3; D is unclear. Germline CDR1 SGHVS, CDR2 FNYEAQ. The CDR3 runs to 15 residues. V was pared by 3 bases and J by 1 base, with 10 bases between. The DNA of the CDR3 is TGTGCCAGCAGCTTGGGAAAGGGTTCTGGAAACACCATATATTTT. This sequence encodes CASSLGKGSGNTIYF.

This clone has just a few counts. The rearrangement uses TRBV5-1 and TRBJ2-7; the match to TRBD1 covers 7 bases. With V trimmed by 4 bases and J by 7 bases, 8 bases remained unmatched. The V gene's germline CDR1 is SGHRS and CDR2 YFSETQ. This CDR3 has 13 residues. Here the CDR3 DNA reads TGCGCCAGCAGCGTCCGGGACAGAGGGGAGCAGTACTTC. As protein: CASSVRDRGEQYF. The whole variable domain, remainder taken from reference TRBV5-1 and TRBJ2-7, is KAGVTQTPRYLIKTRGQQVTLSCSPISGHRSVSWYQQTPGQGLQFLFEYFSETQRNKGNFPGRFSGRQFSNSRSEMNVSTLELGDSALYLCASSVRDRGEQYFGPGTRLTVT.

The J gene is TRBJ2-3, the V gene TRBV19; 9 bases map to TRBD2. The CDR3 is made up of 15 amino acids. V lost 3 bases, J lost 3 bases, and 4 bases stayed unmatched. In germline, CDR1 is LNHDA, CDR2 SQIVND (reference sequence). The CDR3 bases are TGTGCCAGTAGTATCCTAGCGGGACTTACAGATACGCAGTATTTT. Its protein is CASSILAGLTDTQYF.

This clone came up a few times. V usage is TRBV9 and J usage is TRBJ2-3; maybe TRBD2 (6 bases). V was trimmed by 4 bases and J by 2 bases, leaving 17 bases between them. Germline CDR1 is SGDLS and CDR2 is YYNGEE. The CDR3 sequence is 16 residues long. CDR3 DNA: TGTGCCAGCAGCCCCAGTAGCGGAGGATACACAGATACGCAGTATTTT. Its translation: CASSPSSGGYTDTQYF. The variable domain in full, completed from reference TRBV9 and TRBJ2-3, reads DSGVTQTPKHLITATGQRVTLRCSPRSGDLSVYWYQQSLDQGLQFLIQYYNGEERAKGNILERFSAQQFPDLHSELNLSSLELGDSALYFCASSPSSGGYTDTQYFGPGTRLTVL.

The V gene is TRBV28, the J gene TRBJ2-1; 15 nucleotides align to TRBD2. CDR3 length equals 17 residues. Looked up from germline, CDR1 is MDHEN and CDR2 is SYDVKM. After removal of 10 bases from V and 8 bases from J, the junction contained 15 bases not matched to a gene. As DNA, the CDR3 is TGTGCCACGTCAACCTGGACTAGCGGGGGGGCTAGCGATGAGCAGTTCTTC. It yields the protein CATSTWTSGGASDEQFF.

V is TRBV4-3 and J is TRBJ2-3; TRBD2 matches at 10 bases. V lost 3 bases, J lost 3 bases, and 0 bases stayed unmatched. CDR1 is LGHNA, CDR2 YSLEER, per germline. The CDR3 covers 14 residues. The CDR3 DNA reads as TGCGCCAGCAGCCAGGGACTAGCGACAGATACGCAGTATTTT. This translates into CASSQGLATDTQYF.

V gene TRBV7-2 combines with J gene TRBJ1-5, with D unresolved. In germline, CDR1 is SGHTA, CDR2 FQGNSA. The V end was cut by 1 base, the J end by 7 bases, with 8 bases between. The CDR3 length is 13 residues. DNA for the CDR3: TGTGCCAGCAGCTTAGACCTACTACAGCCCCAGCATTTT. Translated, it gives CASSLDLLQPQHF. The variable domain in full, completed from reference TRBV7-2 and TRBJ1-5, reads GAGVSQSPSNKVTEKGKDVELRCDPISGHTALYWYRQSLGQGLEFLIYFQGNSAPDKSGLPSDRFSAERTGGSVSTLTIQRTQQEDSAVYLCASSLDLLQPQHFGDGTRLSIL.

This clone was seen only once. Different DNA sequences within this sample yield the same CDR3. The chain couples TRBV5-6 to TRBJ2-5; no reliable D call. CDR3 size: 11 residues. Deletions cut 0 bases from V and 5 bases from J, with 2 bases between. Germline V gene lookup returns CDR1 SGHDT and CDR2 YYEEEE. CDR3 amino acids: CASSLAETQYF. The CDR3 DNA is TGTGCCAGCAGCTTGGCCGAGACCCAGTACTTC.

The chain links TRBV6-6 to TRBJ1-4; 9 nucleotides line up with TRBD1. The trim removed 2 bases at V and 8 bases at J, leaving 9 bases unmatched. This CDR3 comprises 16 residues. Germline V gene lookup returns CDR1 MNHNY and CDR2 SVGAGI (reference sequence). The CDR3 bases are TGTGCCAGCAGTTACCTAGGACAGGGGAAACTAGAAAAACTGTTTTTT. Residues: CASSYLGQGKLEKLFF.

The chain couples TRBV6-1 to TRBJ1-2; D not certain. There are 14 residues in the CDR3. Germline CDR1 MNHNS, CDR2 SASEGT. Trimming stripped 6 bases from V and 4 bases from J, with 15 bases between. In DNA, the CDR3 is TGTGCCAGCAGCCCTAAAGGGCAGACCTATGGCTACACCTTC. Its translation: CASSPKGQTYGYTF.

The chain combines TRBV5-1 with TRBJ2-7, with D tentatively TRBD1 or TRBD2 (5 bases each). CDR1 is SGHRS, CDR2 YFSETQ, per germline. Trimming removed 4 bases from V and 3 bases from J, with 11 bases in between. This CDR3 contains 13 residues. The DNA for the CDR3 is TGCGCCAGCAGCCTCGATGGGGGCTACGAGCAGTACTTC. Protein sequence: CASSLDGGYEQYF.

This chain connects TRBV7-9 to TRBJ2-3, with D perhaps assigned TRBD1 or TRBD2 (6 bases each). This CDR3 is built from 12 residues. The V end lost 4 bases, the J end lost 6 bases, and 8 bases lay between the germline ends. Germline V gives CDR1 SEHNR, CDR2 FQNEAQ (reference sequence). As DNA, the CDR3 is TGTGCCAGCAGCTACGGGGGCGATACGCAGTATTTT. This encodes CASSYGGDTQYF. The full variable domain, with the rest looked up from reference TRBV7-9 and TRBJ2-3, is DTGVSQNPRHKITKRGQNVTFRCDPISEHNRLYWYRQTLGQGPEFLTYFQNEAQLEKSRLLSDRFSAERPKGSFSTLEIQRTEQGDSAMYLCASSYGGDTQYFGPGTRLTVL.

Within the sample, this clone is medium-sized (0.01 to 0.1%). V and J are TRBV29-1 and TRBJ2-7, with D possibly TRBD2 on 5 matching bases. Germline V gene lookup returns CDR1 SQVTM and CDR2 ANQGSEA. The V and J ends lost 0 bases and 2 bases respectively, with 8 bases between them. The CDR3 runs 13 residues. The DNA of the CDR3 is TGCAGCGTTGAAGATTTCGGGGCCTACGAGCAGTACTTC. Amino acids: CSVEDFGAYEQYF.

This clone was detected only a few times. This rearrangement joins TRBV4-1 to TRBJ2-5; 7 nucleotides align to TRBD1. The CDR3 is made up of 17 amino acids. CDR1 is MGHRA, CDR2 YSYEKL, per germline. The J segment lost 4 bases and the V segment lost 4 bases, leaving 15 bases of the junction unmatched. For the CDR3, the DNA is TGCGCCAGCAGCCCCGCCCGTGAACAGGGGAGATCAGAGACCCAGTACTTC. Translation: CASSPAREQGRSETQYF.

This clone occurred a few times. The V and J genes are TRBV6-5 and TRBJ1-5; D ambiguous. Per germline, CDR1 MNHEY and CDR2 SVGAGI. Trimming removed 2 bases from V and 0 bases from J, with 8 bases in between. The CDR3 runs to 15 residues. The CDR3 DNA reads TGTGCCAGCAGTTACGCGGCCGATAGCAATCAGCCCCAGCATTTT. This translates into CASSYAADSNQPQHF.

The V gene is TRBV19, the J gene TRBJ2-6; weak D call: TRBD1 (6 bases). Germline CDR1 LNHDA, CDR2 SQIVND (reference sequence). With 8 bases removed from V and 2 bases from J, the gap between germline ends came to 10 bases. The CDR3 is 14 residues long. The CDR3 sequence: CASETGTGANVLTF. The CDR3 coding sequence is TGTGCCAGTGAAACAGGGACTGGGGCCAACGTCCTGACTTTC.

This chain uses TRBV6-5 with TRBJ2-1, with D unclear. V shed 9 bases and J shed 4 bases, with 10 bases lying between them. The CDR3 length is 12 residues. Germline CDR1 MNHEY, CDR2 SVGAGI. The CDR3 spells CASTASYNEQFF. The CDR3, as DNA: TGTGCCAGTACGGCATCTTACAATGAGCAGTTCTTC.

This chain connects TRBV5-4 to TRBJ2-7; no clear D gene. The V gene's germline CDR1 is SGHNT and CDR2 YYREEE (reference sequence). V was cut by 4 bases and J by 2 bases, with 16 bases left in between. This CDR3 has 15 amino acids. The CDR3 DNA is TGTGCCAGCAGCCCCGGATCGGGCGCTCCCTACGAGCAGTACTTC. Amino acid sequence: CASSPGSGAPYEQYF.